This entry lists 28 T cell receptor beta chains sequenced from one sample in a study of stem cell transplantation in POMP-related autoinflammatory disease. TCRdb's table, derived via immunoSEQ multiplex PCR, lists solely in-frame clones and lacks some. Seen here are roughly 68,000 clones, under 95% observed once, and the top ten hold about 0.69%. The sequencing here drew on CD4+ T cells from PBMCs, taken after stem cell transplantation. The receptors were sampled from a human patient with POMP-related autoinflammation and immune dysregulation (PRAID). A share of the T cells may be of graft donor origin.

The chain employs TRBV6-6 and TRBJ2-3; 8 positions agree with TRBD2. Looked up from germline, CDR1 is MNHNY and CDR2 is SVGAGI (reference sequence). There are 17 residues in the CDR3. V shed 5 bases and J 8 bases; nucleotides not matched to a gene: 18. CDR3 region: CASSPSQRGPARGTQYF. Here the CDR3 DNA reads TGTGCCAGCAGTCCCTCCCAGCGGGGGCCGGCCCGCGGTACGCAGTATTTT.

The V and J genes are TRBV7-3 and TRBJ2-2; possibly TRBD1 for D (5 bases). V dropped 2 bases and J dropped 0 bases, with 16 bases sitting between them. The V gene's germline CDR1 is SGHTA and CDR2 FQGTGA. The CDR3 is made up of 18 amino acids. The CDR3 spells CASSLRGGAGSNTGELFF. The CDR3 region has the DNA TGTGCCAGCAGCTTACGCGGTGGGGCAGGCTCGAACACCGGGGAGCTGTTTTTT.

J is TRBJ1-6 and V is TRBV19, with no clear D. The V gene's germline CDR1 is LNHDA and CDR2 SQIVND (reference sequence). The CDR3 is 15 amino acids. V was clipped by 7 bases and J by 5 bases, with 15 bases between them. The DNA of the CDR3 is TGTGCCAGTAAAGCAGCGGAGGCGAATAATTCACCCCTCCACTTT. Protein: CASKAAEANNSPLHF.

The chain joins TRBV4-1 to TRBJ1-4; D is ambiguous. Looked up from germline, CDR1 is MGHRA and CDR2 is YSYEKL. V lost 3 bases and J lost 5, with 19 bases in between. This CDR3 contains 17 residues. The CDR3 region is CASSHYSSRATNEKLFF. CDR3 DNA: TGCGCCAGCAGCCACTACTCGAGCCGGGCGACAAATGAAAAACTGTTTTTT.

The chain has TRBV5-1 and TRBJ2-5; D not certain. Germline CDR1 is SGHRS and CDR2 is YFSETQ. V shed 2 bases and J shed 1 base, with 9 bases lying between them. CDR3 size: 14 residues. As DNA, the CDR3 is TGCGCCAGCAGCTTATCAGAATTCCAAGAGACCCAGTACTTC. It encodes CASSLSEFQETQYF.

V and J are TRBV5-5 and TRBJ2-3; no definite D call. This CDR3 has 14 residues. Germline V lookup: CDR1 SGHKS, CDR2 YYEKEE (reference sequence). The ends were cut back, 7 bases at V and 2 bases at J, with 14 bases in the middle. In nucleotides, the CDR3 is TGTGCCAGCTCCGACGGTTACCTCACAGATACGCAGTATTTT. Translation gives CASSDGYLTDTQYF.

This clone came up once. V gene TRBV28 combines with J gene TRBJ1-5, with 8 positions matching TRBD1. Germline V gene data show CDR1 as MDHEN and CDR2 as SYDVKM. This CDR3 spans 17 amino acids. The V segment lost 3 bases and the J segment 0 bases; nucleotides outside the gene matches: 7. The CDR3 here is CASSLTGQVDSNQPQHF. CDR3 in DNA: TGTGCCAGCAGTTTGACGGGACAGGTTGATAGCAATCAGCCCCAGCATTTT.

This clone was counted between two and nine times. The V call is TRBV6-1, the J call TRBJ2-2, with 7 bases matching TRBD1. Losses at the gene ends were 0 bases for V and 4 bases for J; bases not matched to a gene: 2. The CDR3 extends over 15 amino acids. Germline V gene data show CDR1 as MNHNS and CDR2 as SASEGT. The CDR3 sequence is CASSEAGQPTGELFF. The CDR3 bases are TGTGCCAGCAGTGAAGCGGGACAGCCCACCGGGGAGCTGTTTTTT.

The table lists this clone with a few counts. The CDR3 region has the DNA TGTGCCAGCAGCGTCCCAGGGGCGTCTAACTATGGCTACACCTTC. Protein sequence: CASSVPGASNYGYTF. The chain couples TRBV5-4 to TRBJ1-2, with a tentative D call TRBD1 (6 bases). V was trimmed by 4 bases and J by 0 bases, leaving 13 bases between them. From germline, CDR1 is SGHNT and CDR2 YYREEE (reference sequence). The CDR3 length is 15 residues.

This sequence joins TRBV27 and TRBJ1-5; 7 nucleotides match TRBD1. This CDR3 spans 15 amino acids. The germline V gene has CDR1 MNHEY and CDR2 SMNVEV (reference sequence). The V gene end was trimmed by 6 bases and the J gene end by 4 bases; junction bases not matched to a gene: 9. The CDR3 spells CASRPRAGGNQPQHF. For the CDR3, the DNA is TGTGCCAGCAGACCCCGTGCAGGGGGAAATCAGCCCCAGCATTTT.

This clone was picked up one time. The chain carries TRBV10-3 and TRBJ1-6; TRBD1 agrees at 7 bases. V lost 6 bases to trimming and J lost 7 bases; unmatched junction nucleotides: 6. The CDR3 spans 14 residues. Germline V gives CDR1 ENHRY, CDR2 SYGVKD. CDR3 DNA: TGTGCCATCAGGGGGGGGACAGCAAATTCACCCCTCCACTTT. Its protein product is CAIRGGTANSPLHF.

The rearrangement joins TRBV18 to TRBJ2-5, with D possibly matching TRBD1 (5 bases). Germline values: CDR1 KGHSH, CDR2 LQKENI. The V gene lost 0 bases and the J gene lost 5 bases, with 7 bases spanning the gap. The CDR3 is 13 amino acids. CDR3 sequence reads: CASSPPRVETQYF. The CDR3 DNA follows: TGTGCCAGCTCACCACCCAGGGTCGAGACCCAGTACTTC.

The J gene is TRBJ2-5, the V gene TRBV3-1 (or the pseudogene TRBV3-2), with D hard to call. V lost 5 bases, J lost 7 bases, and 14 bases lay in between. Germline CDR1 and CDR2: LGHDT and YNNKEL (reference sequence). The length of the CDR3 is 13 residues. The CDR3 region has the DNA TGTGCCAGCAGCTCGACTCGCTCAGGGACCCAGTACTTC. The encoded protein is CASSSTRSGTQYF.

The gene calls are TRBV2 and TRBJ1-4, with a tentative D call TRBD1 (6 bases). This CDR3 has 13 amino acids. Deletions cut 6 bases from V and 4 bases from J, with 9 bases between. Germline V gene sequence: CDR1 SNHLY, CDR2 FYNNEI. The DNA of the CDR3 is TGTGCCAGCAGAGGACAGATTAATGAAAAACTGTTTTTT. Protein sequence: CASRGQINEKLFF.

This rearrangement joins TRBV24-1 to TRBJ2-5; TRBD1 agrees at 7 bases. The CDR3 has 16 residues. Germline lookup yields CDR1 KGHDR and CDR2 SFDVKD. V lost 3 bases to trimming and J lost 2 bases; unmatched junction nucleotides: 8. DNA of the CDR3: TGTGCCACCAGTGATACCCACAGGGGCCGTCAAGAGACCCAGTACTTC. It specifies CATSDTHRGRQETQYF.

This clone was seen only a few times. This sequence joins TRBV28 and TRBJ2-7, with D tentatively TRBD2 (6 bases). The germline V gene has CDR1 MDHEN and CDR2 SYDVKM. CDR3 length: 14 amino acids. The ends were cut back, 4 bases at V and 0 bases at J, with 10 bases in the middle. The CDR3 sequence is CASSYLAISYEQYF. CDR3 bases: TGTGCCAGCAGTTATCTAGCGATCTCCTACGAGCAGTACTTC.

This clone has only one observation. The chain uses TRBV11-2 and TRBJ2-1, with 10 bases matching TRBD1. The germline gives CDR1 SGHAT, CDR2 FQNNGV. Trimming took 5 bases from V and 10 from J; bases not matched to a gene: 11. The CDR3 has 15 amino acids. CDR3 nucleotides: TGTGCCAGCAGCGACCCGACAGGGGGCGGATGGGAGCAGTTCTTC. This encodes CASSDPTGGGWEQFF. Full variable domain (outside the CDR3, taken from reference TRBV11-2 and TRBJ2-1): EAGVAQSPRYKIIEKRQSVAFWCNPISGHATLYWYQQILGQGPKLLIQFQNNGVVDDSQLPKDRFSAERLKGVDSTLKIQPAKLEDSAVYLCASSDPTGGGWEQFFGPGTRLTVL.

This clone was found a few times. The J gene is TRBJ2-5, the V gene TRBV6-5, with 10 bases aligning to TRBD2. There are 15 residues in the CDR3. The ends lost 5 bases at V and 4 bases at J; junction bases unmatched: 7. CDR1 MNHEY and CDR2 SVGAGI come from the germline V gene. The CDR3 nucleotides are TGTGCCAGCAGTCCCCGGGCTAGCGGGGGAGAGACCCAGTACTTC. Its translation: CASSPRASGGETQYF.

This chain joins TRBV6-5 and TRBJ2-1; 7 bases agree with TRBD2. The CDR3 totals 14 residues. V shed 5 bases and J 8 bases; nucleotides not matched to a gene: 9. The V gene's germline CDR1 is MNHEY and CDR2 SVGAGI. The CDR3 DNA sequence: TGTGCCAGCAGTAGGAGCGGGAAGAGTGATGAGCAGTTCTTC. Its protein is CASSRSGKSDEQFF.

The CDR3 here is CASTSRGRGYTF. The CDR3 DNA sequence: TGTGCCAGTACTTCCAGGGGGCGAGGCTACACCTTC. The J gene is TRBJ1-2, the V gene TRBV19; 8 bases are shared with TRBD1. V trimming: 7 bases; J trimming: 8 bases; junction bases outside the gene matches: 6. The V gene's germline CDR1 is LNHDA and CDR2 SQIVND (reference sequence). The CDR3 contains 12 residues.

This clone was observed a handful of times. The chain carries TRBV18 and TRBJ2-7; D is unresolved. Germline V gene lookup returns CDR1 KGHSH and CDR2 LQKENI. The CDR3 extends over 13 amino acids. The V end was cut by 2 bases, the J end by 4 bases, with 9 bases between. CDR3 sequence reads: CASSPVGGYEQYF. The CDR3 DNA reads as TGTGCCAGCTCACCAGTGGGCGGATACGAGCAGTACTTC.

V gene TRBV7-9 combines with J gene TRBJ2-5; perhaps TRBD2 as D (6 bases). CDR1 is SEHNR, CDR2 FQNEAQ, per germline (reference sequence). The CDR3 has 14 residues. Trimming left V 5 bases short and J 2 bases short, with 12 bases between. Here the CDR3 DNA reads TGTGCCAGCAGCACCCGGGGGTGGCAAGAGACCCAGTACTTC. This translates into CASSTRGWQETQYF.

The V and J genes are TRBV3-1 (or the pseudogene TRBV3-2) and TRBJ1-3; D call uncertain. Germline CDR1 and CDR2: LGHDT and YNNKEL (reference sequence). The CDR3 is made up of 15 amino acids. The germline V and J ends were trimmed by 0 bases and 0 bases, with 6 bases remaining between them. The CDR3 DNA reads as TGTGCCAGCAGCCAAGATTGGATCTCTGGAAACACCATATATTTT. This gives the protein CASSQDWISGNTIYF.

The rearrangement uses TRBV27 and TRBJ2-3, with 9 positions matching TRBD2. Germline V gene data show CDR1 as MNHEY and CDR2 as SMNVEV (reference sequence). CDR3 length: 16 amino acids. V lost 7 bases and J lost 5; bases outside the gene matches: 13. The CDR3 DNA reads as TGTGCCAGCACCTTTAGCGGGAGCGGTGAATTAGATACGCAGTATTTT. Translated, it gives CASTFSGSGELDTQYF.

The CDR3 region is CATSSWDSDKETQYF. In nucleotides, the CDR3 is TGTGCCACCAGCAGCTGGGACTCCGACAAAGAGACCCAGTACTTC. The chain links TRBV15 to TRBJ2-5; possibly TRBD2 for D (6 bases). Germline CDR1 reads LNHNV; CDR2 reads YYDKDF (reference sequence). V dropped 3 bases and J dropped 3 bases, with 14 bases sitting between them. This CDR3 is built from 15 residues.

This rearrangement joins TRBV2 to TRBJ1-1; 8 bases are a match to TRBD1. CDR1 is SNHLY and CDR2 is FYNNEI in the germline V gene. The V gene end was trimmed by 5 bases and the J gene end by 5 bases; junction bases not matched to a gene: 7. The CDR3 is made up of 14 amino acids. CDR3 coding DNA: TGTGCCAGCAGTCCGCAGGGGGCTGGAACTGAAGCTTTCTTT. This sequence encodes CASSPQGAGTEAFF.

This chain links TRBV9 with TRBJ2-2; 9 bases map to TRBD2. Germline V gives CDR1 SGDLS, CDR2 YYNGEE. The length of the CDR3 is 14 residues. V was clipped by 4 bases and J by 4 bases; unmatched bases: 2. This CDR3 is CASSRSGGTGELFF. For the CDR3, the DNA is TGTGCCAGCAGCCGTAGCGGGGGCACCGGGGAGCTGTTTTTT.

V and J are TRBV4-1 and TRBJ1-5; a possible D gene is TRBD1 (5 bases). V was clipped by 0 bases and J by 3 bases, with 12 bases between them. This CDR3 is 16 amino acids long. The germline V gene encodes CDR1 MGHRA and CDR2 YSYEKL. CDR3 DNA sequence: TGCGCCAGCAGCCAAGACGCGCAGGGATACAATCAGCCCCAGCATTTT. Translation gives CASSQDAQGYNQPQHF.